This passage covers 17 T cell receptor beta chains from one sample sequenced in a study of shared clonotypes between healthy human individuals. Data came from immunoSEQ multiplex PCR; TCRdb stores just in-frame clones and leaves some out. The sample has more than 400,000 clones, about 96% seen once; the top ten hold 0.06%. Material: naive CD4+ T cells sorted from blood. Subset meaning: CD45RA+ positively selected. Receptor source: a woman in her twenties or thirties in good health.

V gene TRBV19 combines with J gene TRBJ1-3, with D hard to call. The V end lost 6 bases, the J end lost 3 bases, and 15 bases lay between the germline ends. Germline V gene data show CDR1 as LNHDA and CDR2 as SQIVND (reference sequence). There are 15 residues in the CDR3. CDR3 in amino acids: CASRTDGSRGNTIYF. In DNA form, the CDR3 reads TGTGCCAGTAGAACGGACGGCAGCCGTGGAAACACCATATATTTT.

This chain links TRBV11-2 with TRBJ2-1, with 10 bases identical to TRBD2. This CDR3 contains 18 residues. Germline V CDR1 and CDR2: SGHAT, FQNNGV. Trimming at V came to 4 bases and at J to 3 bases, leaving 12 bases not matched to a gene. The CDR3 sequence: CASSSQKTSGNYYNEQFF. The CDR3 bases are TGTGCCAGCAGCTCACAAAAAACTAGCGGGAATTACTACAATGAGCAGTTCTTC.

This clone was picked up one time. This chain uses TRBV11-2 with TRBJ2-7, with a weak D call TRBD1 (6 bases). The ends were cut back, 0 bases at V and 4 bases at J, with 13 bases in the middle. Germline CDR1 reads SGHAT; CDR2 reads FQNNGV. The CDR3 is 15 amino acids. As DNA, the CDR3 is TGTGCCAGCAGCTTAGAAAGGGAACAGGGTTACGAGCAGTACTTC. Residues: CASSLEREQGYEQYF. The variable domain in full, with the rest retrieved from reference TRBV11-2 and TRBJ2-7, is EAGVAQSPRYKIIEKRQSVAFWCNPISGHATLYWYQQILGQGPKLLIQFQNNGVVDDSQLPKDRFSAERLKGVDSTLKIQPAKLEDSAVYLCASSLEREQGYEQYFGPGTRLTVT.

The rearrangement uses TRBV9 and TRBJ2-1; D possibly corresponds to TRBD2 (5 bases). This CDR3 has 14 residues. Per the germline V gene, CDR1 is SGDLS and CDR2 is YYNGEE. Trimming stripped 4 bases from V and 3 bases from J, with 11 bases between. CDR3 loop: CASSTRTGYNEQFF. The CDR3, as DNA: TGTGCCAGCAGCACCCGGACTGGCTACAATGAGCAGTTCTTC. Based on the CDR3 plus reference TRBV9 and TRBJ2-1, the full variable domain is DSGVTQTPKHLITATGQRVTLRCSPRSGDLSVYWYQQSLDQGLQFLIQYYNGEERAKGNILERFSAQQFPDLHSELNLSSLELGDSALYFCASSTRTGYNEQFFGPGTRLTVL.

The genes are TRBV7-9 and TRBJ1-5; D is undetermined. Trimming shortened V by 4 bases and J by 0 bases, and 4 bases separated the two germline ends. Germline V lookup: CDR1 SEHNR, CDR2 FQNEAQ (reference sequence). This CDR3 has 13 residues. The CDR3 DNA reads TGTGCCAGCAGCTACGTTAGCAATCAGCCCCAGCATTTT. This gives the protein CASSYVSNQPQHF.

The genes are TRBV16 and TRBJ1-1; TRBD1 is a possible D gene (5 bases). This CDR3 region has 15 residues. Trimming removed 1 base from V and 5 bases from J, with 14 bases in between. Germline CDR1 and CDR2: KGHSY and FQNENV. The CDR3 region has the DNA TGTGCCAGCAGCCAATATCGGGGGGGAGGAACTGAAGCTTTCTTT. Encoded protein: CASSQYRGGGTEAFF.

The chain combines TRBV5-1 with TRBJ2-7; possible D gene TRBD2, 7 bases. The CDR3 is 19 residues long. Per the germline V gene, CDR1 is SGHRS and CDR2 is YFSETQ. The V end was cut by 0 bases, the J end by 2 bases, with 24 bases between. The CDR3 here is CASSLARGWGGQPTYEQYF. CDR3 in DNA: TGCGCCAGCAGCTTGGCTCGGGGTTGGGGGGGACAACCCACCTACGAGCAGTACTTC.

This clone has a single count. The CDR3 here is CASSPLTAYGYTF. The CDR3 bases are TGTGCCAGCAGTCCGCTGACAGCATATGGCTACACCTTC. The rearrangement joins TRBV27 to TRBJ1-2, with D possibly TRBD1 on 5 matching bases. The V end lost 5 bases, the J end lost 5 bases, and 12 bases lay between the germline ends. From germline, CDR1 is MNHEY and CDR2 SMNVEV (reference sequence). This CDR3 has 13 amino acids.

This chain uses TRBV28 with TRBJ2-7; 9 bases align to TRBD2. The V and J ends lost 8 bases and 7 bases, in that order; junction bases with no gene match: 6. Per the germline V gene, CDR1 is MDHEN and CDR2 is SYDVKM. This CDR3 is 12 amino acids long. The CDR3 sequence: CASHSGRREQYF. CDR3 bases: TGTGCCAGCCACAGCGGGAGGCGGGAGCAGTACTTC.

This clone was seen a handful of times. The CDR3 bases are TGTGCCAGCAGCGGGGGACAGAAGAACACTGAAGCTTTCTTT. Translation gives CASSGGQKNTEAFF. The chain employs TRBV5-4 and TRBJ1-1; 7 bases match TRBD1. The germline CDR1 and CDR2 sequences are SGHNT and YYREEE (reference sequence). The J segment lost 1 base and the V segment lost 4 bases, leaving 4 bases of the junction unmatched. This CDR3 spans 14 amino acids.

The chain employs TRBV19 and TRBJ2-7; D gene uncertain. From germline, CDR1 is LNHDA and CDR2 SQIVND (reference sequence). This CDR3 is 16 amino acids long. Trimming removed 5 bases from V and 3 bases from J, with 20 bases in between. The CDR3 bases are TGTGCCAGTAGTGGAATCGAGTCCCCCTCCCACTACGAGCAGTACTTC. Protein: CASSGIESPSHYEQYF.

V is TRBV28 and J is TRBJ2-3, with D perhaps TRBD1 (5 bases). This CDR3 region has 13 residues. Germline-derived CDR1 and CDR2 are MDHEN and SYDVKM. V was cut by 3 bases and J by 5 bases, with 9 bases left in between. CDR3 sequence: CASSFQGEDTQYF. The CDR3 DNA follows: TGTGCCAGCAGTTTCCAGGGTGAAGATACGCAGTATTTT.

The CDR3 sequence is CATSGDPNQPQHF. CDR3 DNA: TGTGCCACCAGCGGTGACCCTAATCAGCCCCAGCATTTT. The chain links TRBV15 to TRBJ1-5; D is ambiguous. This CDR3 has 13 amino acids. V was shortened by 5 bases and J by 4 bases, with 9 bases between the two germline ends. Germline lookup yields CDR1 LNHNV and CDR2 YYDKDF (reference sequence).

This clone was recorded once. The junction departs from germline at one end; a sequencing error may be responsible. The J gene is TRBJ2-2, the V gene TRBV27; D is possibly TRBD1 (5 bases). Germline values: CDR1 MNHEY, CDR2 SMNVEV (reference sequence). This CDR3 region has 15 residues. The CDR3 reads CASRDPTATTRELFF. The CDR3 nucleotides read TGTGCCAGCAGAGACCCGACAGCGACCACCCGGGAGCTGTTTTTT.

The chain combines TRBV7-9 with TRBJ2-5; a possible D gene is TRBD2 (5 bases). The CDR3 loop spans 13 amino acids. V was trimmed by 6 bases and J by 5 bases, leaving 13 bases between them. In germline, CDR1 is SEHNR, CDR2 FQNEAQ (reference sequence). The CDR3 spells CASRPARAETQYF. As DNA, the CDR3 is TGTGCCAGCAGACCAGCGAGGGCTGAGACCCAGTACTTC.

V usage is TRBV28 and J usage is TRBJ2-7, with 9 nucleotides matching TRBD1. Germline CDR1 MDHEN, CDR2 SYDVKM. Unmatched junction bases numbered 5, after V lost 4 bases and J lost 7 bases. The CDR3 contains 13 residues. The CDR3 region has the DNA TGTGCCAGCAGTTCCGGGACAGGGTGGGAGCAGTACTTC. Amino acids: CASSSGTGWEQYF.

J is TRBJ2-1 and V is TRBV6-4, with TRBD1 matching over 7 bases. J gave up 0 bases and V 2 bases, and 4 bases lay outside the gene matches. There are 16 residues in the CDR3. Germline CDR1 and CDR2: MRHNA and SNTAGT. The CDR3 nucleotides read TGTGCCAGCAGTGACCGGGACAGATACTCCTACAATGAGCAGTTCTTC. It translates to CASSDRDRYSYNEQFF.